Listed below are T cell receptor beta chains from one sample, sequenced in a study of blood T cells in healthy people across ages. TCRdb analysed the 5' RACE reads with MiXCR anew, one entry per CDR3 protein. The data hold some 290,000 distinct CDR3 sequences, with roughly 29% observed a single time. Sequencing used blood. The receptors here all came from a woman aged 70 to 79 in good health. CDR3s include the opening cysteine and the closing phenylalanine or tryptophan. The D gene is left open where the match is weak. The size entry is marked missing in some rows and otherwise reads once, few, many or a size class.

>TRBJ2-1|TRBV9|once|-
TGTGCCAGCAGCATAGCCCGGACAGAAGACAATGAGCAGTTCTTC
CASSIARTEDNEQFF
>TRBJ2-5|TRBV28|many|-
TGTGCCAGCAGTTTATCCCGGCCCCAAAAAAGGGAGACCCAGTACTTC
CASSLSRPQKRETQYF
>TRBJ1-1|TRBV10-3|-|-
TGTGCCATCAGCCCGGGAGCGTCTTTGGCTTTCTTT
CAISPGASLAFF
>TRBJ2-6|TRBV21-1|-|-
TGTGCCAGAGCAAAATCTGGGGCCAACGTCCTGACTTTC
CARAKSGANVLTF
>TRBJ2-4|TRBV28|few|TRBD2
TGTGCCAGCAGCCCACTAGCGGGAGTCATCATAGCCAAAAACATTCAGTACTTC
CASSPLAGVIIAKNIQYF
>TRBJ1-2|TRBV4-2|many|-
TGTGCCAGCAGCCAAGCTAGGATGGGCTACACCTTC
CASSQARMGYTF
>TRBJ2-5|TRBV18|few|TRBD1
TGTGCCAGCTCACCGGGACAGGAGAGAGAGACCCAGTACTTC
CASSPGQERETQYF
>TRBJ2-6|TRBV7-6|once|-
TGTGCCGGCAGCGATGACAACTCTGGGGCCAACGTCCTGACTTTC
CAGSDDNSGANVLTF
>TRBJ1-4|TRBV6-5|few|-
TGTGCCAGCAGTTACTCGAGAGGGCTTAATGAAAAACTGTTTTTT
CASSYSRGLNEKLFF
>TRBJ2-3|TRBV20-1|-|TRBD2
TGCAGTGCTGGAGCACAAGGACTAGCGCGAGGGGCAGATACGCAGTATTTT
CSAGAQGLARGADTQYF
>TRBJ2-7|TRBV29-1|many|TRBD1
TGCAGCGCCTGTACAGGGGGGAGCTCCTACGAGCAGTACTTC
CSACTGGSSYEQYF
>TRBJ2-2|TRBV3-1|many|TRBD2
TGTGCCAGCAGCGCTAGCGGGGTCCACACCGGGGAGCTGTTTTTT
CASSASGVHTGELFF
>TRBJ2-5|TRBV7-2|-|-
TGTGCCAGCAGCTTAGCGGGGGCTAGGGAGACCCAGTACTTC
CASSLAGARETQYF
>TRBJ2-1|TRBV25-1|-|-
TGTGCCAGCAGTGGTAACTTTGGTGAGCAGTTCTTC
CASSGNFGEQFF
>TRBJ1-2|TRBV7-9|-|-
TGTGCCAGCAGCTTAGTTGCGGAAACCTACACCTTC
CASSLVAETYTF
>TRBJ1-3|TRBV4-1|-|-
TGCGCCAGCAGCCCGATCCCGGGCAGGGTTGGAAACACCATATATTTT
CASSPIPGRVGNTIYF
>TRBJ2-1|TRBV19|once|TRBD2
TGTGCCAGTAGTATTTACTCTAGCGGACCTATGGATGAGCAGTTCTTC
CASSIYSSGPMDEQFF
>TRBJ2-4|TRBV12-3/TRBV12-4|-|-
TGTGCCAGTCTAGCCAAAAACATTCAGTACTTC
CASLAKNIQYF
>TRBJ2-7|TRBV20-1|-|-
TGCAGTGCCGCCGAATCAGGCCTGTACGAGCAGTACTTC
CSAAESGLYEQYF
>TRBJ2-5|TRBV19|-|-
TGTGCCAGTAGTTCTCGGTCGGAGACCCAGTACTTC
CASSSRSETQYF
>TRBJ2-4|TRBV7-9|-|-
TGTGCCAGCAGCGGGGGACTAGCCAAAAACATTCAGTACTTC
CASSGGLAKNIQYF
>TRBJ2-4|TRBV7-3|few|-
TGTGCCAGCAGCTTAGGCGGGTCCAAAAACATTCAGTACTTC
CASSLGGSKNIQYF
>TRBJ1-2|TRBV9|-|-
TGTGCCAGCAGCCTGGGACACCTCTACACCTTC
CASSLGHLYTF
>TRBJ2-6|TRBV27|-|-
TGTGCCAGCAGTTCTCTGGGGACTGGGGCCAACGTCCTGACTTTC
CASSSLGTGANVLTF
>TRBJ2-4|TRBV4-1|-|TRBD1
TGCGCCAGCAGCCAAGGGGGACAGGGGGTTGCCAAAAACATTCAGTACTTC
CASSQGGQGVAKNIQYF
>TRBJ2-5|TRBV9|few|-
TGTGCCAGCAGCGTAGTTGAAGAGACCCAGTACTTC
CASSVVEETQYF
>TRBJ1-2|TRBV7-2|few|-
TGTGCCAGCAGCTTAGGGGGGATCGGCCCCTATGGCTACACCTTC
CASSLGGIGPYGYTF
>TRBJ1-3|TRBV5-1|-|-
TGCGCCAGCAGCTTGTTAGGGGGTCGCGGACTGGACTCTGGAAACACCATATATTTT
CASSLLGGRGLDSGNTIYF
>TRBJ2-5|TRBV27|-|TRBD2
TGTGCCAGCAGTCCCCAGCGGGAGCAAGAGGCCCAGTACTTC
CASSPQREQEAQYF
>TRBJ1-2|TRBV20-1|-|TRBD1
TGCAGTGCTAGTGTACAGGGGAACTATGGCTACACCTTC
CSASVQGNYGYTF
>TRBJ1-2|TRBV5-1|-|-
TGCGCCAGCAGCTTGCGTAGCCAGGACTATGGCTACACCTTC
CASSLRSQDYGYTF
>TRBJ2-5|TRBV3-1|few|TRBD2
TGTGCCAGCAGCCAATCCGGGGCTAGCGGAGAGACCCAGTACTTC
CASSQSGASGETQYF
>TRBJ1-1|TRBV28|few|TRBD1
TGTGCCAGCAGTCCAAGACAGGGGGCAACTGAAGCTTTCTTT
CASSPRQGATEAFF
>TRBJ2-7|TRBV7-6|-|TRBD2
TGTGCCAGCAGCTTGCGGGAGAAATCCCACGAGCAGTACTTC
CASSLREKSHEQYF
>TRBJ1-4|TRBV25-1|few|TRBD1
TGTGCCAGCAGTGTCCCAAGGGGGCTTAGTGAAAAACTGTTTTTT
CASSVPRGLSEKLFF
>TRBJ2-3|TRBV4-1|-|-
TGCGCCAGCAGCCCTACTGTGGGGCGAGATACGCAGTATTTT
CASSPTVGRDTQYF
>TRBJ2-5|TRBV18|few|-
TGTGCCAGCTCACCACCGGAGGGCGAGGAGACCCAGTACTTC
CASSPPEGEETQYF
>TRBJ2-1|TRBV7-2|-|-
TGTGCCAGCAGCAAAGAGATACGGGGGGCCTCCTACAATGAGCAGTTCTTC
CASSKEIRGASYNEQFF
>TRBJ2-2|TRBV29-1|few|-
TGCAGCGTAGGTTGGGGCGGGGAGCTGTTTTTT
CSVGWGGELFF
>TRBJ2-1|TRBV6-1|few|-
TGTGCCAGCAGTGAATCGGCGGAGCAGTTCTTC
CASSESAEQFF
>TRBJ1-4|TRBV11-1|few|-
TGTGCCAGCAGCTTAACCGGTCGACCGCGAAGGCGTAATGAAAAACTGTTTTTT
CASSLTGRPRRRNEKLFF
>TRBJ2-5|TRBV20-1|-|-
TGCAGTGCTAGGCCCTTGGGGCGGGAGACCCAGTACTTC
CSARPLGRETQYF
>TRBJ1-4|TRBV7-9|-|-
TGTGCCAGCAGCTATTTTGGCCCGGGCAGGGACCTTAATGAAAAACTGTTTTTT
CASSYFGPGRDLNEKLFF
>TRBJ1-2|TRBV29-1|-|-
TGCAGCGTTGAACAGAGCGTCTATGGCTACACCTTC
CSVEQSVYGYTF
>TRBJ2-5|TRBV2|-|TRBD1
TGTGCCAGCATGTTCGGGACAGGGGGAGAGACCCAGTACTTC
CASMFGTGGETQYF
>TRBJ2-7|TRBV12-3/TRBV12-4|-|-
TGTGCCAGCAGTTTGAGAAGCAGGGACGAGCAGTACTTC
CASSLRSRDEQYF
>TRBJ2-5|TRBV2|-|-
TGTGCCAGCAGTTCCCCTGACGAGTCTAAAAACAATTTC
CASSSPDESKNNF
>TRBJ2-1|TRBV29-1|-|-
TGCAGCCTAGATAGGGGTGCGGATGAGCAGTTCTTC
CSLDRGADEQFF
>TRBJ2-1|TRBV28|-|TRBD1
TGTGCCAGCAGTTTGACAGGGAATTCCTACAATGAGCAGTTCTTC
CASSLTGNSYNEQFF
>TRBJ2-7|TRBV7-2|few|-
TGTGCCAGCAGCTTAGCGCGCCCCGGGATGGAGCAGTACTTC
CASSLARPGMEQYF
>TRBJ2-3|TRBV6-5|-|TRBD2
TGTGCCAGCAGTCCAGTAGCGGGAGCAGATACGCAGTATTTT
CASSPVAGADTQYF
>TRBJ2-5|TRBV27|-|-
TGTGCCAGTCCAGGGTGCCAAGAGACCCAGTACTTC
CASPGCQETQYF
>TRBJ2-1|TRBV29-1|few|-
TGCAGCTTCCGAGAGTACAATGAGCAGTTCTTC
CSFREYNEQFF
>TRBJ1-2|TRBV13|-|TRBD1
TGTGCCAGCAGGGCCGTTGAGGGACAGGGCTATGGCTACACCTTC
CASRAVEGQGYGYTF